This TCR beta chain was captured in a study of cytomegalovirus exposure and HLA in healthy donors. Primers: 60 Vbeta forward and 13 Jbeta reverse. Measured with immunoSEQ multiplex PCR; TCRdb has only the in-frame clones, and not every one. The sample carries over 150,000 clones, around 83% recorded once. The study, taken as a whole, reports: Confirmation in vitro established that a few CMV-associated chains were specific for CMV antigens. Reported findings show TCR beta sequences accurately forecast HLA-A and HLA-B alleles in most subjects.

Germline values: CDR1 MNHNY, CDR2 SVGAGI (reference sequence). Deletions cut 11 bases from V and 2 bases from J, with 4 bases between. CDR3 length: 11 amino acids. This clone has just one count. Its antigen is currently unknown. Despite likely unrecorded immune exposures, the donors were nominally healthy at the time of sampling. This clonotype was sampled from a man over 45 in good health and CMV-seronegative. The sample consisted of PBMCs. The rearrangement uses TRBV6-6 and TRBJ2-6; no reliable D call. The CDR3, as DNA: TGTGCCGCGGCTGGGGCCAACGTCCTGACTTTC. Protein: CAAAGANVLTF.